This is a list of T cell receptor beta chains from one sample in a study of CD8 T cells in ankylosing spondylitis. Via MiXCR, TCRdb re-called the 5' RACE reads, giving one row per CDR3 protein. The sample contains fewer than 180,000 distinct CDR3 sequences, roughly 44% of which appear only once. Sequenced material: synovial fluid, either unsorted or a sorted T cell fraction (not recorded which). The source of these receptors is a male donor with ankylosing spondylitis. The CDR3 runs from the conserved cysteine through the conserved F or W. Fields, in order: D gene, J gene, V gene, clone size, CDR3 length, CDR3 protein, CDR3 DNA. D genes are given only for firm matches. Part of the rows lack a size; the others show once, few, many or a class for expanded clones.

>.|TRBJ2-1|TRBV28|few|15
CASSLLASLYNEQFF
TGTGCCAGCAGTTTATTGGCTTCCCTTTACAATGAGCAGTTCTTC
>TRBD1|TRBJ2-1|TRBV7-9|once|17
CASSLVFPGQDGNEQFF
TGTGCCAGCAGCTTAGTCTTCCCGGGACAGGACGGTAATGAGCAGTTCTTC
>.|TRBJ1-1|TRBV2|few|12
CASSGGHSEAFF
TGTGCCAGCAGTGGGGGGCACAGTGAAGCTTTCTTT
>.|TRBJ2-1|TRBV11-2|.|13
CASSRGGGIEQFF
TGTGCCAGCAGCCGGGGTGGAGGGATTGAGCAGTTCTTC
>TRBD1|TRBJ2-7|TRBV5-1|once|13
CASSIGQVYEQYF
TGCGCCAGCAGCATTGGACAGGTCTACGAGCAGTACTTC
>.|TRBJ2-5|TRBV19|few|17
CASSIGRGLGPGETQYF
TGTGCCAGTAGTATAGGTCGCGGATTGGGCCCGGGAGAGACCCAGTACTTC
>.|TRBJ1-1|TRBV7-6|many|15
CASSLGGDMNTEAFF
TGTGCCAGCAGCTTAGGGGGGGACATGAACACTGAAGCTTTCTTT
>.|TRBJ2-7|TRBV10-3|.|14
CAISGSGGSYEQYF
TGTGCCATCAGTGGATCAGGGGGGTCCTACGAGCAGTACTTC
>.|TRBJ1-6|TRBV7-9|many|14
CASSNSTGYSPLHF
TGTGCCAGCAGCAATTCTACAGGTTATTCACCCCTCCACTTT
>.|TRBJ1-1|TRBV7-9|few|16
CAIPSTVQESNTEAFF
TGTGCCATCCCTTCGACAGTTCAGGAAAGTAACACTGAAGCTTTCTTT
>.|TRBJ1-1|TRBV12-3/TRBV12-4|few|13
CASSPRGPVEAFF
TGTGCCAGCAGCCCCCGGGGGCCCGTTGAAGCTTTCTTT
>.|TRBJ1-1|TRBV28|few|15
CASSLGRAVNTEAFF
TGTGCCAGCAGTTTGGGTCGGGCAGTGAACACTGAAGCTTTCTTT
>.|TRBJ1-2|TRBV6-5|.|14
CASSYSPGDYGYTF
TGTGCCAGCAGTTACAGCCCAGGGGACTATGGCTACACCTTC
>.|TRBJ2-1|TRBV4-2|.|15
CASSQPSFGGHEQFF
TGTGCCAGCAGCCAACCCTCCTTTGGGGGCCATGAGCAGTTCTTC
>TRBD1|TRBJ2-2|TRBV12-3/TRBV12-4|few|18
CASSLWGPRGRDTGELFF
TGTGCCAGCAGTTTATGGGGTCCGAGGGGGCGCGACACCGGGGAGCTGTTTTTT
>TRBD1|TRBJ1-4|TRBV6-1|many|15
CASSSSGQAYEKLFF
TGTGCCAGCAGCTCTTCGGGACAGGCCTATGAAAAACTGTTTTTT
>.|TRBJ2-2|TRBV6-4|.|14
CASSDSQGAGELFF
TGTGCCAGCAGTGACTCGCAGGGCGCCGGGGAGCTGTTTTTT
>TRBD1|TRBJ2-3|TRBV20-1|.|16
CSAPRQGGGPADTQYF
TGCAGTGCTCCGCGACAGGGTGGGGGACCCGCAGATACGCAGTATTTT
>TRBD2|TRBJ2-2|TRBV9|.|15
CASSLSGGTSGELFF
TGTGCCAGCAGCCTAAGCGGGGGGACCTCCGGGGAGCTGTTTTTT
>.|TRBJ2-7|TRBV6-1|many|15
CASSESTGEPYEQYF
TGTGCCAGCAGTGAATCAACAGGAGAGCCCTACGAGCAGTACTTC
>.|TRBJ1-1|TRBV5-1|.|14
CASSLASGDTEAFF
TGCGCCAGCAGCTTGGCATCAGGAGACACTGAAGCTTTCTTT
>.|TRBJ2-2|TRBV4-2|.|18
CASSQQTGDAFLAGELFF
TGTGCCAGCAGCCAACAAACCGGAGACGCATTCCTTGCCGGGGAGCTGTTTTTT
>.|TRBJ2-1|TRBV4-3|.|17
CASSQWLGESSYNEQFF
TGCGCCAGCAGCCAATGGCTAGGAGAGAGCTCCTACAATGAGCAGTTCTTC
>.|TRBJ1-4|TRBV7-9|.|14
CASSHSATNEKLFF
TGTGCCAGCAGCCACAGTGCAACTAATGAAAAACTGTTTTTT
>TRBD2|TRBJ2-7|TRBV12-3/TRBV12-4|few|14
CASSPTSEAYEQYF
TGTGCCAGCAGTCCAACTAGCGAGGCCTACGAGCAGTACTTC
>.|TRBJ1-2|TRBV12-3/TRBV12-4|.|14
CASSLGTPFYGYTF
TGTGCCAGCAGTTTGGGGACGCCCTTCTATGGCTACACCTTC
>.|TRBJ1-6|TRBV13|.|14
CASSMSSYNSPLHF
TGTGCCAGCAGCATGAGCTCCTATAATTCACCCCTCCACTTT
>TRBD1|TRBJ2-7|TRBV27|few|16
CASSLKGGRGPHEQYF
TGTGCCAGCAGTTTGAAGGGGGGCAGGGGGCCCCACGAGCAGTACTTC
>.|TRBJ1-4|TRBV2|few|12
CASSAGFTELFF
TGTGCCAGCAGTGCGGGTTTTACGGAACTGTTTTTT
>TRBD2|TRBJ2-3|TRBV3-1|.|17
CASSQSYLAGGQDTQYF
TGTGCCAGCAGCCAATCCTACCTAGCGGGGGGGCAAGATACGCAGTATTTT
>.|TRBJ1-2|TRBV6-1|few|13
CASCVGQNYGYTF
TGTGCCAGCTGCGTCGGACAGAACTATGGCTACACCTTC
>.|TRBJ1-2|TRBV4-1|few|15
CASSQSGVIGYGYTF
TGCGCCAGCAGCCAATCCGGGGTGATCGGCTATGGCTACACCTTC
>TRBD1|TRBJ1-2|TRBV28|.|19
CASSFPNRDRGLPNYGYTF
TGTGCCAGCAGTTTTCCGAACCGGGACAGGGGGCTCCCTAACTATGGCTACACCTTC
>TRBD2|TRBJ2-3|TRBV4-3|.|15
CASSQGTSGGNTQYF
TGCGCCAGCAGCCAGGGGACTAGCGGGGGAAATACGCAGTATTTT
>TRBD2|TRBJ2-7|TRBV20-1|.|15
CSAPSPAGGLYEQYF
TGCAGTGCTCCCTCCCCGGCGGGAGGGCTCTACGAGCAGTACTTC
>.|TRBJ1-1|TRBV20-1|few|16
CSARGFRWTAPTEAFF
TGCAGTGCGAGGGGGTTCCGGTGGACGGCCCCCACTGAAGCTTTCTTT
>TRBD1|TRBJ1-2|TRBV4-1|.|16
CASSPPVLDRVWGYTF
TGCGCCAGCAGCCCCCCCGTTTTAGACAGGGTTTGGGGCTACACCTTC
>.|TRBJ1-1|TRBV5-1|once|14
CASSPFGGHTEAFF
TGCGCCAGCAGCCCCTTCGGGGGGCACACTGAAGCTTTCTTT
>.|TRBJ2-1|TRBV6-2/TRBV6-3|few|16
CASSYHPSPAQVEQFF
TGTGCCAGCAGTTACCATCCTAGCCCAGCGCAAGTTGAGCAGTTCTTC
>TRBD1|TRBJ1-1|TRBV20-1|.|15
CSARRTGAMNTEAFF
TGCAGTGCTAGAAGGACAGGGGCAATGAACACTGAAGCTTTCTTT
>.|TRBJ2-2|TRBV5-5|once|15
CASSSPEANTGELFF
TGTGCCAGCAGCTCCCCTGAGGCGAACACCGGGGAGCTGTTTTTT
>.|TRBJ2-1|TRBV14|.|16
CASSPADRGPYNEQFF
TGTGCCAGCAGCCCTGCGGACAGAGGGCCCTACAATGAGCAGTTCTTC
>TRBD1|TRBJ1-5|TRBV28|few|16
CASSRDRGGGNQPQHF
TGTGCCAGCAGTCGGGACAGGGGGGGTGGCAATCAGCCCCAGCATTTT
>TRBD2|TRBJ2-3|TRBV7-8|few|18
CASSFTLAGGAVTDTQYF
TGTGCCAGCAGCTTCACCCTAGCGGGGGGGGCTGTCACAGATACGCAGTATTTT
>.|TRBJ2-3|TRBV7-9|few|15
CASSLFGGATDTQYF
TGTGCCAGCAGCTTATTTGGGGGCGCGACAGATACGCAGTATTTT
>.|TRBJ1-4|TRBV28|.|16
CACGFTNLATNEKLFF
TGTGCCTGCGGGTTCACAAACCTCGCAACTAATGAAAAACTGTTTTTT
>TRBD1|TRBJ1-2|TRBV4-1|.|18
CASSQNRGQGEPAGGYTF
TGCGCCAGCAGCCAAAACCGGGGACAGGGCGAACCAGCTGGTGGCTACACCTTC
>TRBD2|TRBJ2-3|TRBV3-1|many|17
CASSQVKGLGYTDTQYF
TGTGCCAGCAGCCAAGTTAAAGGACTAGGGTACACAGATACGCAGTATTTT
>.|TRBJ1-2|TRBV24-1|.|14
CATSDGTLNYGYTF
TGTGCCACCAGTGATGGGACGCTTAACTATGGCTACACCTTC
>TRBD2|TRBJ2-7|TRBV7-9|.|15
CASSAASGRGYEQYF
TGTGCCAGCAGCGCCGCTAGCGGGAGGGGGTACGAGCAGTACTTC
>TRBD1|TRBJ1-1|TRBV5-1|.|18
CASSRSPYRGWGNTEAFF
TGCGCCAGCAGCCGTTCCCCCTACAGGGGATGGGGCAACACTGAAGCTTTCTTT
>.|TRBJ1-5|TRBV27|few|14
CASSPQGINQPQHF
TGTGCCAGCAGTCCACAGGGAATCAATCAGCCCCAGCATTTT
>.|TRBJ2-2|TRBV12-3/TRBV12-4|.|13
CASIPVPTGELFF
TGTGCCAGCATCCCGGTCCCTACCGGGGAGCTGTTTTTT
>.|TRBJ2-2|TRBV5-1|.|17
CASSFSTGTTNTGELFF
TGCGCCAGCAGCTTTTCCACAGGGACTACGAACACCGGGGAGCTGTTTTTT
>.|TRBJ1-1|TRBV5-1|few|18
CASSLGWGLSGTNTEAFF
TGCGCCAGCAGCTTGGGCTGGGGCCTCTCTGGGACGAACACTGAAGCTTTCTTT
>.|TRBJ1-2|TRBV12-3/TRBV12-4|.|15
CASSPILGGPGGYTF
TGTGCCAGCAGTCCGATACTAGGGGGACCGGGCGGCTACACCTTC
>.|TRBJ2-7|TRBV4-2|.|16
CASSQDRGAVKSEQYF
TGTGCCAGCAGCCAAGATCGGGGGGCCGTTAAGTCCGAGCAGTACTTC
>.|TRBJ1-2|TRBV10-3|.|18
CAISESSTKPGPNYGYTF
TGTGCCATCAGTGAGTCGAGTACTAAGCCGGGGCCGAACTATGGCTACACCTTC
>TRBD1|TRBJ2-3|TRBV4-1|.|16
CASSHPQGASTDTQYF
TGCGCCAGCAGCCATCCCCAGGGGGCTTCCACAGATACGCAGTATTTT
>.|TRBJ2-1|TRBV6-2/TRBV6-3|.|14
CASSYWDSYNEQFF
TGTGCCAGCAGTTATTGGGACTCTTACAATGAGCAGTTCTTC